Below are 28 T cell receptor beta chains sequenced from a single sample in a study of long-term antiretroviral therapy in people with HIV. Sequencing relied on immunoSEQ assay v3.0, run at survey level. Profiling relied on immunoSEQ multiplex PCR, and the TCRdb table lists in-frame clones only, not all of them. Among some 25,000 clones listed, approximately 88% were seen once. Source: unsorted PBMCs, taken 4.2 to 4.5 years after starting antiretroviral therapy. The receptor set was obtained from a man in his thirties or forties with HIV.

The chain carries TRBV7-9 and TRBJ1-1; the D is unclear. V was pared by 7 bases and J by 7 bases, with 16 bases between. CDR3 length: 13 amino acids. Germline V lookup: CDR1 SEHNR, CDR2 FQNEAQ (reference sequence). DNA for the CDR3: TGTGCCAGCACCCTACTTAGTGGCAGTGAAGCTTTCTTT. Its protein is CASTLLSGSEAFF.

The rearrangement joins TRBV28 to TRBJ1-1; the D is unclear. The CDR3 contains 14 residues. Looked up from germline, CDR1 is MDHEN and CDR2 is SYDVKM. V lost 1 base and J lost 1, with 7 bases in between. The CDR3 loop reads CASSLSARNTEAFF. The CDR3 region has the DNA TGTGCCAGCAGTTTATCGGCTAGGAACACTGAAGCTTTCTTT.

CDR3 region: CASSAGGITEAFF. The CDR3, as DNA: TGCGCCAGCAGTGCCGGGGGAATCACTGAAGCTTTCTTT. The genes are TRBV10-1 and TRBJ1-1; tentatively, D is TRBD1 (5 bases). Trimming removed 4 bases at V and 4 bases at J, with 10 bases between. Germline loops: CDR1 WNHNN, CDR2 SYGVQD (reference sequence). CDR3 length equals 13 residues.

On this clone: The junction departs from germline at one end; a sequencing error may be responsible. This chain uses TRBV6-1 with TRBJ1-4; a weak D match, TRBD1 (5 bases). Germline V gene sequence: CDR1 MNHNS, CDR2 SASEGT. The CDR3 runs 14 residues. The DNA for the CDR3 is TGTGCCAGCAGTGAGGGACTAGATAATGGAAAACTGTTTTTT. Protein: CASSEGLDNGKLFF.

The rearrangement links TRBV28 to TRBJ2-7; D perhaps matches TRBD2 (6 bases). Trimming took 3 bases from V and 0 from J, leaving 15 bases between them. The CDR3 spans 16 residues. Germline CDR1 MDHEN, CDR2 SYDVKM. The CDR3 DNA reads TGTGCCAGCAGTTTCATCGCTAGCGCCTTCTCCTACGAGCAGTACTTC. This encodes CASSFIASAFSYEQYF.

The chain employs TRBV30 and TRBJ2-1, with D possibly matching TRBD1 (6 bases). This CDR3 is built from 12 residues. The germline gives CDR1 GTSNPN, CDR2 SVGIG (reference sequence). V dropped 3 bases and J dropped 5 bases, with 8 bases sitting between them. The DNA of the CDR3 is TGTGCCTGGAGAAGGGGGAACAATGAGCAGTTCTTC. As protein: CAWRRGNNEQFF.

Here the CDR3 DNA reads TGTGCCATTCGGGATAGCGGGGGCGCGAACACCGGGGAGCTGTTTTTT. Translated, it gives CAIRDSGGANTGELFF. The V gene is TRBV10-3, the J gene TRBJ2-2, with 9 bases identical to TRBD2. Germline CDR1 ENHRY, CDR2 SYGVKD. V was clipped by 9 bases and J by 0 bases; unmatched bases: 8. The CDR3 has 16 residues.

V and J are TRBV9 and TRBJ2-5; D is ambiguous. The CDR3 length is 14 residues. V was trimmed by 0 bases and J by 2 bases, leaving 8 bases between them. The germline gives CDR1 SGDLS, CDR2 YYNGEE. The CDR3 DNA is TGTGCCAGCAGCGTAGCTCCGAAGCAAGAGACCCAGTACTTC. Translating gives CASSVAPKQETQYF.

The chain links TRBV11-2 to TRBJ2-5; D call uncertain. Trimming removed 2 bases from V and 5 bases from J, with 12 bases in between. This CDR3 is 14 amino acids long. The germline CDR1 and CDR2 sequences are SGHAT and FQNNGV. The chain's CDR3 is CASSLQASGETQYF. The CDR3 DNA reads TGTGCCAGCAGCTTACAGGCGTCCGGCGAGACCCAGTACTTC.

The gene calls are TRBV7-9 and TRBJ2-7; no clear D. The CDR3 is made up of 12 amino acids. The germline V gene has CDR1 SEHNR and CDR2 FQNEAQ (reference sequence). V gave up 1 base and J gave up 6 bases, with 7 bases separating them. CDR3 nucleotides: TGTGCCAGCAGCTTAGGTAGGCTCGAGCAGTACTTC. This sequence encodes CASSLGRLEQYF.

This clone was picked up a small number of times. V and J are TRBV13 and TRBJ2-5; D perhaps matches TRBD2 (5 bases). V was clipped by 5 bases and J by 7 bases, with 17 bases between them. The CDR3 loop spans 14 amino acids. Germline CDR1 PRHDT, CDR2 FYEKMQ (reference sequence). CDR3 region: CASSHGRGLRTQYF. The CDR3, as DNA: TGTGCCAGCAGCCACGGACGGGGTTTGCGGACCCAGTACTTC. The whole variable domain, filled in from reference TRBV13 and TRBJ2-5, reads AAGVIQSPRHLIKEKRETATLKCYPIPRHDTVYWYQQGPGQDPQFLISFYEKMQSDKGSIPDRFSAQQFSDYHSELNMSSLELGDSALYFCASSHGRGLRTQYFGPGTRLLVL.

This clone was detected only a few times. V usage is TRBV13 and J usage is TRBJ1-2; D perhaps matches TRBD1 (5 bases). The CDR3 length is 13 residues. Germline lookup yields CDR1 PRHDT and CDR2 FYEKMQ (reference sequence). Deletions cut 5 bases from V and 7 bases from J, with 14 bases between. The CDR3 loop is CASSLGTSSGYTF. DNA for the CDR3: TGTGCCAGCAGCCTCGGGACGTCGAGTGGCTACACCTTC. The whole variable domain, filled in from reference TRBV13 and TRBJ1-2, reads AAGVIQSPRHLIKEKRETATLKCYPIPRHDTVYWYQQGPGQDPQFLISFYEKMQSDKGSIPDRFSAQQFSDYHSELNMSSLELGDSALYFCASSLGTSSGYTFGSGTRLTVV.

This chain links TRBV29-1 with TRBJ2-7; the D gene is possibly TRBD1 (6 bases). The germline V gene encodes CDR1 SQVTM and CDR2 ANQGSEA. The length of the CDR3 is 11 residues. With 5 bases removed from V and 5 bases from J, the gap between germline ends came to 10 bases. This CDR3 is CSVPGHHEQYF. The DNA for the CDR3 is TGCAGCGTTCCGGGACACCACGAGCAGTACTTC.

This sequence joins TRBV19 and TRBJ2-7; D is undetermined. Trimming cost V 2 bases and J 0 bases, with 8 bases left between them. CDR3 length: 14 residues. The germline V gene encodes CDR1 LNHDA and CDR2 SQIVND (reference sequence). The CDR3 here is CASSISEASYEQYF. CDR3 coding DNA: TGTGCCAGTAGTATATCCGAGGCCTCCTACGAGCAGTACTTC.

This clone was recorded a few times. The gene calls are TRBV6-5 and TRBJ2-2, with D possibly matching TRBD2 (5 bases). The ends were cut back, 10 bases at V and 6 bases at J, with 15 bases in the middle. CDR1 is MNHEY, CDR2 SVGAGI, per germline. The CDR3 runs to 13 residues. The CDR3 loop reads CANQTGEPGELFF. CDR3 in DNA: TGTGCCAACCAAACCGGGGAACCCGGGGAGCTGTTTTTT.

This clone came up once. The chain recombines TRBV7-3 with TRBJ2-4, with TRBD1 matching over 7 bases. This CDR3 comprises 17 residues. Germline trimming cut 2 bases from V and 2 bases from J; bases unmatched to any gene: 9. The germline V gene has CDR1 SGHTA and CDR2 FQGTGA. The CDR3 DNA follows: TGTGCCAGCAGCTTAGACGGGCCAGGGGGAACCAAAAACATTCAGTACTTC. It is translated as CASSLDGPGGTKNIQYF. The full variable domain, its missing parts supplied by reference TRBV7-3 and TRBJ2-4, is GAGVSQTPSNKVTEKGKYVELRCDPISGHTALYWYRQSLGQGPEFLIYFQGTGAADDSGLPNDRFFAVRPEGSVSTLKIQRTERGDSAVYLCASSLDGPGGTKNIQYFGAGTRLSVL.

This clone has only one observation. This chain uses TRBV28 with TRBJ1-3; possibly TRBD1 for D (5 bases). Germline lookup yields CDR1 MDHEN and CDR2 SYDVKM. Trimming shortened V by 6 bases and J by 3 bases, and 12 bases separated the two germline ends. This CDR3 is built from 14 residues. The chain's CDR3 is CASSAAGSGNTIYF. CDR3 nucleotides: TGTGCCAGCAGCGCGGCAGGGAGTGGAAACACCATATATTTT. Full variable domain (remainder filled in from reference TRBV28 and TRBJ1-3): DVKVTQSSRYLVKRTGEKVFLECVQDMDHENMFWYRQDPGLGLRLIYFSYDVKMKEKGDIPEGYSVSREKKERFSLILESASTNQTSMYLCASSAAGSGNTIYFGEGSWLTVV.

A few counts support this clone. The chain couples TRBV7-9 to TRBJ2-7; the D is unclear. The ends were cut back, 5 bases at V and 5 bases at J, with 22 bases in the middle. The CDR3 is 16 amino acids. The germline gives CDR1 SEHNR, CDR2 FQNEAQ (reference sequence). CDR3 bases: TGTGCCAGCAGCCAGATAGGGAAGGTATTAGGAGACGAGCAGTACTTC. Protein sequence: CASSQIGKVLGDEQYF.

V and J are TRBV6-5 and TRBJ2-1; D remains unclear. Trimming took 5 bases from V and 0 from J, leaving 8 bases between them. Germline V gene lookup returns CDR1 MNHEY and CDR2 SVGAGI. CDR3 size: 14 residues. CDR3 amino acids: CASSVSSSYNEQFF. In nucleotides, the CDR3 is TGTGCCAGCAGTGTATCCAGCTCCTACAATGAGCAGTTCTTC.

V gene TRBV6-1 combines with J gene TRBJ2-1, with 10 nucleotides matching TRBD2. The J segment lost 0 bases and the V segment lost 4 bases, leaving 0 bases of the junction unmatched. Germline V lookup: CDR1 MNHNS, CDR2 SASEGT. The CDR3 covers 15 residues. The CDR3, as DNA: TGTGCCAGCAGTGGGACTAGCGGCTCCTACAATGAGCAGTTCTTC. Amino acids: CASSGTSGSYNEQFF.

The gene calls are TRBV6-1 and TRBJ2-7, with 7 bases lining up with TRBD1. The J segment lost 1 base and the V segment lost 10 bases, leaving 4 bases of the junction unmatched. Germline CDR1 MNHNS, CDR2 SASEGT. The CDR3 length is 12 residues. This CDR3 is CATGTDSYEQYF. The CDR3 DNA is TGTGCCACCGGGACAGATTCCTACGAGCAGTACTTC.

This clone was counted a single time. The V and J genes are TRBV6-5 and TRBJ1-3; maybe TRBD1 (6 bases). The V gene's germline CDR1 is MNHEY and CDR2 SVGAGI. The CDR3 has 15 residues. V lost 5 bases to trimming and J lost 4 bases, with 15 bases between them. CDR3 coding DNA: TGTGCCAGCAGTGTCCCGGGGGCGGTGGGAAACACCATATATTTT. This codes for CASSVPGAVGNTIYF.

J is TRBJ1-5 and V is TRBV7-9, with D possibly TRBD1 on 5 matching bases. CDR3 length equals 17 residues. From germline, CDR1 is SEHNR and CDR2 FQNEAQ (reference sequence). V shed 1 base and J shed 1 base, with 14 bases lying between them. CDR3 residues: CASSLGRGHWSNQPQHF. For the CDR3, the DNA is TGTGCCAGCAGCTTAGGACGGGGCCATTGGAGCAATCAGCCCCAGCATTTT.

The chain links TRBV30 to TRBJ2-5; a weak D match, TRBD2 (7 bases). This CDR3 comprises 15 residues. The germline V gene has CDR1 GTSNPN and CDR2 SVGIG (reference sequence). V was shortened by 1 base and J by 5 bases, with 17 bases between the two germline ends. CDR3 loop: CAWSGLGGPGETQYF. For the CDR3, the DNA is TGTGCCTGGAGTGGATTGGGGGGGCCGGGGGAGACCCAGTACTTC.

The V and J genes are TRBV9 and TRBJ1-5; tentative D call: TRBD1 (6 bases). The CDR3 has 14 residues. CDR1 SGDLS and CDR2 YYNGEE come from the germline V gene. V lost 3 bases to trimming and J lost 7 bases, with 14 bases between them. The CDR3 sequence: CASSDQGLGQPQHF. Written as DNA, the CDR3 is TGTGCCAGCAGCGATCAGGGGCTGGGACAGCCCCAGCATTTT.

The CDR3 protein is CASSLPPVNTEAFF. As DNA, the CDR3 is TGTGCCAGCAGCTTGCCCCCGGTTAACACTGAAGCTTTCTTT. The gene calls are TRBV7-9 and TRBJ1-1; D is undetermined. The CDR3 extends over 14 amino acids. CDR1 SEHNR and CDR2 FQNEAQ come from the germline V gene (reference sequence). The V gene lost 3 bases and the J gene lost 2 bases, with 10 bases spanning the gap.

This chain uses TRBV19 with TRBJ1-5, with unresolved D. Trimming took off 5 bases at V and 7 bases at J, with 18 bases between the two ends. The CDR3 is 15 residues long. Germline-derived CDR1 and CDR2 are LNHDA and SQIVND (reference sequence). The CDR3 nucleotides read TGTGCCAGTAGTTTCCCCATCTTGACGGAACAGCCCCAGCATTTT. This codes for CASSFPILTEQPQHF.

The chain joins TRBV6-5 to TRBJ2-1; D may be TRBD2 (7 bases). Germline V gene lookup returns CDR1 MNHEY and CDR2 SVGAGI. V was cut by 8 bases and J by 4 bases, with 15 bases left in between. The CDR3 loop spans 14 amino acids. The CDR3 sequence is CASGLGGRYNEQFF. CDR3 DNA sequence: TGTGCCAGCGGTCTCGGGGGGCGGTACAATGAGCAGTTCTTC.